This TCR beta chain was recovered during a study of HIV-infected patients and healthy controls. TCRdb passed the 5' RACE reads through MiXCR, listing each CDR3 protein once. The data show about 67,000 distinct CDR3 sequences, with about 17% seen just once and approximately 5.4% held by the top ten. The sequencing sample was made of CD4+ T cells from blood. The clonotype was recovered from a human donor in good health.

CDR3 residues: CASSLGPGTYEQYF. The DNA of the CDR3 is TGTGCCAGCAGCCTGGGCCCGGGGACCTACGAGCAGTACTTC. J is TRBJ2-7 and V is TRBV7-2; TRBD2 is a possible D gene (5 bases). Germline V gives CDR1 SGHTA, CDR2 FQGNSA. Trimming cost V 5 bases and J 2 bases, with 13 bases left between them. This CDR3 has 14 amino acids.